This T cell receptor beta chain was retrieved from a study of blood T cell repertoires in COVID-19. Study summary: Samples taken during acute and convalescent COVID-19 were collected in the United States, Italy and Spain.

TCRdb's table, derived via immunoSEQ multiplex PCR, lists solely in-frame clones and lacks some. The table lists around 120,000 clones, about 80% of them singletons. Germline V gene sequence: CDR1 KGHSH, CDR2 LQKENI. V was clipped by 3 bases and J by 7 bases; unmatched bases: 7. The CDR3 is made up of 15 amino acids. The clonotype was recovered from an elderly woman with acute or convalescent COVID-19. The chain combines TRBV18 with TRBJ1-5; TRBD1 matches 9 bases. The sequenced sample was peripheral blood. CDR3 sequence (DNA): TGTGCCAGCTCACCCCGGACAGGGGCAGGGCAGCCCCAGCATTTT. Translated, it gives CASSPRTGAGQPQHF.